This TCR beta chain emerged from a study of T cell responses to AZD1222 COVID-19 vaccine. Study-wide points: Seropositivity was recorded at baseline in only a handful of AZD1222 recipients. Repertoires in all cases were sampled only once the peak T cell response had passed.

To note about this clone: Its antigen is currently unknown.

In germline, CDR1 is LNHNV, CDR2 YYDKDF (reference sequence). The V and J ends lost 0 bases and 4 bases respectively, with 13 bases between them. The CDR3 runs to 16 residues. TCRdb's copy holds only in-frame clones and misses some; the assay was immunoSEQ multiplex PCR. The repertoire consists of over 150,000 clones, with 75% to 90% occurring once and the leading ten covering 6.9%. The sequence came from an adult in good health. This specimen consisted of peripheral blood, obtained on day 0 of AZD1222 vaccination. The chain recombines TRBV15 with TRBJ1-5; no reliable D call. The CDR3 region has the DNA TGTGCCACCAGCAGAGATAAGGTTGGGGAGAATCAGCCCCAGCATTTT. It is translated as CATSRDKVGENQPQHF.